The 13 T cell receptor beta chains below all came from one sample that was sequenced in a study of blood T cell repertoires in COVID-19. Clones were sequenced by immunoSEQ multiplex PCR, and TCRdb holds only the in-frame ones, with some missing. The table includes about 140,000 clones, about 90% detected once. The sequencing input was peripheral blood. The receptors were sampled from a woman of 80 years or more with acute or convalescent COVID-19.

The chain uses TRBV30 and TRBJ2-7; TRBD1 agrees at 10 bases. V lost 3 bases, J lost 1 base, and 12 bases stayed unmatched. Per germline, CDR1 GTSNPN and CDR2 SVGIG (reference sequence). The CDR3 runs 17 residues. CDR3 nucleotides: TGTGCCTGGAGCGCACTCCGGACAGGGGGAAAATCCTACGAGCAGTACTTC. Protein: CAWSALRTGGKSYEQYF.

The chain couples TRBV3-1 (or the pseudogene TRBV3-2) to TRBJ1-2; TRBD1 might be the D (5 bases). The germline CDR1 and CDR2 sequences are LGHDT and YNNKEL (reference sequence). Between the trimmed V and J ends, which lost 2 bases and 11 bases, there was a span of 12 bases. This CDR3 is 12 amino acids long. The CDR3: CASSQTTGGYTF. DNA of the CDR3: TGTGCCAGCAGCCAAACTACCGGGGGGTACACCTTC.

V is TRBV2 and J is TRBJ2-7; maybe TRBD2 (5 bases). This CDR3 is built from 10 residues. CDR1 SNHLY and CDR2 FYNNEI come from the germline V gene. Trimming cost V 6 bases and J 6 bases, with 6 bases left between them. In DNA form, the CDR3 reads TGTGCCAGCAGACTAGGCGAGCAGTACTTC. It specifies CASRLGEQYF.

The V gene is TRBV18, the J gene TRBJ2-3, with 9 bases matching TRBD2. V trimming: 4 bases; J trimming: 0 bases; junction bases outside the gene matches: 2. CDR1 is KGHSH and CDR2 is LQKENI in the germline V gene. There are 15 residues in the CDR3. The CDR3 protein is CASSRLAASTDTQYF. The CDR3 DNA is TGTGCCAGCTCACGACTAGCGGCTAGCACAGATACGCAGTATTTT. The full variable domain, in which reference TRBV18 and TRBJ2-3 provide the parts outside the CDR3, is NAGVMQNPRHLVRRRGQEARLRCSPMKGHSHVYWYRQLPEEGLKFMVYLQKENIIDESGMPKERFSAEFPKEGPSILRIQQVVRGDSAAYFCASSRLAASTDTQYFGPGTRLTVL.

The count of this clone is one. The chain uses TRBV5-1 and TRBJ2-1, with TRBD1 identical over 8 bases. Trimming took 0 bases from V and 0 from J; bases not matched to a gene: 5. Germline lookup yields CDR1 SGHRS and CDR2 YFSETQ. The CDR3 consists of 17 residues. CDR3 residues: CASSLGPTGGSYNEQFF. The DNA of the CDR3 is TGCGCCAGCAGCTTGGGTCCCACAGGGGGCTCCTACAATGAGCAGTTCTTC. Full variable domain (remainder filled in from reference TRBV5-1 and TRBJ2-1): KAGVTQTPRYLIKTRGQQVTLSCSPISGHRSVSWYQQTPGQGLQFLFEYFSETQRNKGNFPGRFSGRQFSNSRSEMNVSTLELGDSALYLCASSLGPTGGSYNEQFFGPGTRLTVL.

The chain has TRBV15 and TRBJ1-4; D not certain. Germline CDR1 is LNHNV and CDR2 is YYDKDF (reference sequence). The V and J ends lost 1 base and 3 bases respectively, with 9 bases between them. This CDR3 is built from 15 residues. CDR3 region: CATSRGHAANEKLFF. In DNA, the CDR3 is TGTGCCACCAGCAGAGGACACGCCGCTAATGAAAAACTGTTTTTT.

This clone was recorded once. The CDR3 sequence: CASSLRQGYGYTF. The DNA of the CDR3 is TGTGCCAGCAGTTTGAGGCAGGGATATGGCTACACCTTC. The rearrangement links TRBV28 to TRBJ1-2; tentatively, D is TRBD1 (5 bases). V lost 3 bases and J lost 5, with 10 bases in between. The length of the CDR3 is 13 residues. Germline V lookup: CDR1 MDHEN, CDR2 SYDVKM.

This clone was seen only a few times. This chain links TRBV30 with TRBJ1-1; D is perhaps TRBD1 (5 bases). The CDR3 contains 10 residues. Trimming removed 8 bases from V and 8 bases from J, with 12 bases in between. Germline values: CDR1 GTSNPN, CDR2 SVGIG (reference sequence). CDR3 in amino acids: CAGGQGEAFF. The CDR3 DNA is TGTGCCGGAGGGCAGGGCGAAGCTTTCTTT.

The V and J genes are TRBV2 and TRBJ1-1; D is possibly TRBD1 (5 bases). This CDR3 is 15 amino acids long. Deletions cut 2 bases from V and 6 bases from J, with 16 bases between. CDR1 is SNHLY, CDR2 FYNNEI, per germline. CDR3 coding DNA: TGTGCCAGCAGTGAACCGGCCGGGGGGTCGGCTGAAGCTTTCTTT. It encodes CASSEPAGGSAEAFF.

The chain joins TRBV25-1 to TRBJ2-7, with TRBD1 as a possible D gene (5 bases). Germline assignment: CDR1 MGHDK and CDR2 SYGVNS. V lost 2 bases to trimming and J lost 2 bases, with 16 bases between them. This CDR3 spans 16 amino acids. The CDR3: CASSEDSFLEAYEQYF. Written as DNA, the CDR3 is TGTGCCAGCAGTGAAGACAGCTTTTTGGAAGCCTACGAGCAGTACTTC.

The chain is built from TRBV3-1 (or the pseudogene TRBV3-2) and TRBJ1-1; D not certain. There are 12 residues in the CDR3. V dropped 3 bases and J dropped 8 bases, with 10 bases sitting between them. Germline loops: CDR1 LGHDT, CDR2 YNNKEL (reference sequence). CDR3 in DNA: TGTGCCAGCAGCCACACAGAGTCGGAAGCTTTCTTT. Encoded protein: CASSHTESEAFF.

To note about this clone: This CDR3 is also generated by other DNA sequences in the sample. The rearrangement links TRBV18 to TRBJ1-1; D unresolved. Trimming removed 5 bases from V and 0 bases from J, with 7 bases in between. The V gene's germline CDR1 is KGHSH and CDR2 LQKENI. The CDR3 is made up of 13 amino acids. The CDR3 spells CASSGGMNTEAFF. CDR3 sequence (DNA): TGTGCCAGCTCAGGAGGGATGAACACTGAAGCTTTCTTT.

V and J are TRBV5-4 and TRBJ1-4; the D gene is possibly TRBD1 (6 bases). The length of the CDR3 is 15 residues. The germline gives CDR1 SGHNT, CDR2 YYREEE (reference sequence). Between the trimmed V and J ends, which lost 5 bases and 3 bases, there was a span of 14 bases. CDR3 bases: TGTGCCAGCAGGGAATGGACAGCCTCTAATGAAAAACTGTTTTTT. Protein: CASREWTASNEKLFF.